These 24 T cell receptor beta chains were all obtained from the same sample, sequenced in a study of cytomegalovirus exposure and HLA in healthy donors. Clones were read by immunoSEQ multiplex PCR, and TCRdb kept only the in-frame ones, dropping some. The top ten hold approximately 2.4% of the sample, which has under 200,000 clones, approximately 86% seen once. The sample consisted of PBMCs. Receptors were obtained from a young woman in good health and CMV-seronegative.

The V and J genes are TRBV18 and TRBJ2-2; 8 bases match TRBD1. V lost 3 bases to trimming and J lost 7 bases; unmatched junction nucleotides: 10. CDR3 length: 16 amino acids. Germline V lookup: CDR1 KGHSH, CDR2 LQKENI. The CDR3: CASSPPSGGAIGELFF. The CDR3 bases are TGTGCCAGCTCACCCCCTTCAGGGGGCGCGATCGGGGAGCTGTTTTTT.

The chain uses TRBV5-4 and TRBJ2-7, with 10 bases identical to TRBD1. The V and J ends lost 2 bases and 7 bases, in that order; junction bases with no gene match: 6. Germline CDR1 is SGHNT and CDR2 is YYREEE (reference sequence). The CDR3 has 14 residues. Here the CDR3 reads CASSFRDRGTEQYF. DNA for the CDR3: TGTGCCAGCAGCTTCCGGGACAGGGGTACGGAGCAGTACTTC.

The V call is TRBV5-1, the J call TRBJ2-1, with D uncertain. The CDR3 totals 13 residues. The V and J ends lost 0 bases and 5 bases respectively, with 6 bases between them. Germline CDR1 SGHRS, CDR2 YFSETQ. CDR3 loop: CASSLGLDNEQFF. The CDR3 bases are TGCGCCAGCAGCTTGGGGCTAGACAATGAGCAGTTCTTC.

This rearrangement joins TRBV5-1 to TRBJ1-4; the match to TRBD1 covers 7 bases. Germline assignment: CDR1 SGHRS and CDR2 YFSETQ. V was pared by 4 bases and J by 5 bases, with 8 bases of the junction left unmatched. This CDR3 contains 15 residues. The CDR3 bases are TGCGCCAGCAGCCGGACCGGGACAGTGAATGAAAAACTGTTTTTT. Translated: CASSRTGTVNEKLFF.

The chain recombines TRBV10-1 with TRBJ2-7; D possibly corresponds to TRBD2 (5 bases). The CDR3 contains 14 residues. Germline values: CDR1 WNHNN, CDR2 SYGVQD (reference sequence). With 2 bases removed from V and 0 bases from J, the gap between germline ends came to 8 bases. The CDR3, as DNA: TGCGCCAGCAGTGAGCCGGGAAGCTCCTACGAGCAGTACTTC. It is translated as CASSEPGSSYEQYF.

The V call is TRBV6-5, the J call TRBJ2-7, with D perhaps matching TRBD1 (6 bases). The CDR3 has 14 amino acids. Germline V gene lookup returns CDR1 MNHEY and CDR2 SVGAGI. Trimming cost V 6 bases and J 0 bases, with 12 bases left between them. CDR3 residues: CASSVQGPSYEQYF. CDR3 in DNA: TGTGCCAGCAGCGTACAGGGACCCTCCTACGAGCAGTACTTC.

The table lists this clone with a few counts. The chain couples TRBV14 to TRBJ2-2; unclear D gene. V lost 2 bases and J 2 bases, leaving 3 bases between the germline ends. This CDR3 comprises 13 residues. Germline CDR1 and CDR2: SGHDN and FVKESK. The CDR3 spells CASSQTNTGELFF. The CDR3 DNA reads as TGTGCCAGCAGCCAAACTAACACCGGGGAGCTGTTTTTT.

This chain joins TRBV4-1 and TRBJ1-1; the D is unclear. Trimming removed 8 bases from V and 0 bases from J, with 13 bases in between. The CDR3 length is 14 residues. Germline assignment: CDR1 MGHRA and CDR2 YSYEKL. CDR3 region: CASRQQIMNTEAFF. Here the CDR3 DNA reads TGCGCCAGCCGACAACAAATTATGAACACTGAAGCTTTCTTT.

V usage is TRBV9 and J usage is TRBJ2-3, with 8 bases identical to TRBD1. CDR1 and CDR2 (germline): SGDLS, YYNGEE. The CDR3 totals 15 residues. The trim removed 6 bases at V and 5 bases at J, leaving 11 bases unmatched. The CDR3 spells CASTPPEDRGDTQYF. The CDR3, as DNA: TGTGCCAGCACCCCACCCGAAGACAGGGGAGATACGCAGTATTTT.

The chain has TRBV7-9 and TRBJ2-1, with a weak D call TRBD2 (6 bases). V was trimmed by 5 bases and J by 11 bases, leaving 13 bases between them. This CDR3 has 12 amino acids. Germline V CDR1 and CDR2: SEHNR, FQNEAQ (reference sequence). As DNA, the CDR3 is TGTGCCAGCAGCCAGGGACTGGATAAGCAGTTCTTC. As protein: CASSQGLDKQFF.

The chain employs TRBV4-3 and TRBJ2-1; TRBD2 matches at 10 bases. CDR3 size: 17 residues. Germline V gene sequence: CDR1 LGHNA, CDR2 YSLEER. V lost 0 bases and J lost 7; bases outside the gene matches: 9. The CDR3 nucleotides are TGCGCCAGCAGCCAAGATGGCCTAGCGGGAGTGGGGAATGAGCAGTTCTTC. Translation: CASSQDGLAGVGNEQFF.

The chain uses TRBV27 and TRBJ2-7; 11 bases are a match to TRBD2. V lost 6 bases, J lost 3 bases, and 4 bases stayed unmatched. The CDR3 has 14 residues. CDR1 is MNHEY and CDR2 is SMNVEV in the germline V gene (reference sequence). This CDR3 reads CASRLAGVGYEQYF. CDR3 bases: TGTGCCAGCAGACTAGCGGGAGTAGGCTACGAGCAGTACTTC.

This sequence joins TRBV4-3 and TRBJ2-5, with 10 bases identical to TRBD2. The ends lost 4 bases at V and 3 bases at J; junction bases unmatched: 5. The CDR3 contains 15 residues. Germline CDR1 LGHNA, CDR2 YSLEER. The CDR3 DNA follows: TGCGCCAGCAGCCCCTCCGGGACTAGCGAAGAGACCCAGTACTTC. This sequence encodes CASSPSGTSEETQYF.

J is TRBJ1-5 and V is TRBV5-6, with D unclear. CDR3 length: 14 residues. V lost 1 base, J lost 6 bases, and 11 bases lay in between. The germline gives CDR1 SGHDT, CDR2 YYEEEE. The DNA for the CDR3 is TGTGCCAGCAGCTTGCAGATATCGGGTCAGCCCCAGCATTTT. Translating gives CASSLQISGQPQHF.

The rearrangement links TRBV27 to TRBJ1-1, with D possibly TRBD1 on 6 matching bases. Germline V gene lookup returns CDR1 MNHEY and CDR2 SMNVEV (reference sequence). Trimming cost V 5 bases and J 0 bases, with 13 bases left between them. The CDR3 contains 15 residues. The CDR3 region is CASSPRGELNTEAFF. The CDR3 DNA reads TGTGCCAGCAGTCCCAGGGGTGAATTGAACACTGAAGCTTTCTTT.

This rearrangement joins TRBV2 to TRBJ2-7, with a tentative D call TRBD1 (6 bases). Trimming stripped 4 bases from V and 2 bases from J, with 18 bases between. CDR1 is SNHLY, CDR2 FYNNEI, per germline. The CDR3 runs 16 residues. The chain's CDR3 is CASSALRGGSAYEQYF. In DNA form, the CDR3 reads TGTGCCAGCAGTGCCCTGCGAGGGGGAAGCGCCTACGAGCAGTACTTC.

The rearrangement links TRBV7-9 to TRBJ2-2; perhaps TRBD1 as D (6 bases). This CDR3 comprises 16 residues. The V gene lost 5 bases and the J gene lost 3 bases, with 16 bases spanning the gap. CDR1 and CDR2 from the germline V gene are SEHNR and FQNEAQ (reference sequence). CDR3 in amino acids: CASSLATGSDTGELFF. The CDR3 coding sequence is TGTGCCAGCAGCCTCGCCACAGGGTCGGACACCGGGGAGCTGTTTTTT. The full variable domain, rest sourced from reference TRBV7-9 and TRBJ2-2, is DTGVSQNPRHKITKRGQNVTFRCDPISEHNRLYWYRQTLGQGPEFLTYFQNEAQLEKSRLLSDRFSAERPKGSFSTLEIQRTEQGDSAMYLCASSLATGSDTGELFFGEGSRLTVL.

J is TRBJ1-1 and V is TRBV6-5; no definite D call. The germline V and J ends were trimmed by 3 bases and 6 bases, with 11 bases remaining between them. This CDR3 is 13 amino acids long. Germline CDR1 is MNHEY and CDR2 is SVGAGI. The DNA of the CDR3 is TGTGCCAGCAGTTATTCACGAGGCTCTGAAGCTTTCTTT. Protein product: CASSYSRGSEAFF.

This clone showed up just once. This chain connects TRBV15 to TRBJ2-7; 8 nucleotides line up with TRBD2. Germline CDR1 and CDR2: LNHNV and YYDKDF (reference sequence). This CDR3 region has 16 residues. V gave up 1 base and J gave up 4 bases; unmatched junction bases: 9. The CDR3 coding sequence is TGTGCCACCAGCAGAGGAATACTAGCGGAGGATTACGAGCAGTACTTC. This translates into CATSRGILAEDYEQYF.

The chain has TRBV29-1 and TRBJ2-1; 8 bases are shared with TRBD2. The CDR3 has 14 amino acids. The germline V gene encodes CDR1 SQVTM and CDR2 ANQGSEA. The J segment lost 9 bases and the V segment lost 6 bases, leaving 13 bases of the junction unmatched. DNA of the CDR3: TGCAGCGTCTATGGGGGACTAGGGGCTCCTGAGCAGTTCTTC. This encodes CSVYGGLGAPEQFF.

V is TRBV6-6 and J is TRBJ1-1; a possible D gene is TRBD1 (5 bases). CDR1 MNHNY and CDR2 SVGAGI come from the germline V gene (reference sequence). The CDR3 consists of 15 residues. Trimming removed 0 bases from V and 1 base from J, with 9 bases in between. The CDR3 DNA sequence: TGTGCCAGCAGTTACTCAAGGGGCCCGAACACTGAAGCTTTCTTT. This gives the protein CASSYSRGPNTEAFF.

The chain combines TRBV7-6 with TRBJ2-1; no definite D call. Germline CDR1 SGHVS, CDR2 FNYEAQ. CDR3 length equals 13 residues. Between the trimmed V and J ends, which lost 1 base and 4 bases, there was a span of 5 bases. CDR3 residues: CASSLDEYNEQFF. CDR3 nucleotides: TGTGCCAGCAGCTTAGATGAGTACAATGAGCAGTTCTTC.

This CDR3 reads CASSQEIGTSGLETQYF. CDR3 sequence (DNA): TGTGCCAGCAGCCAAGAAATCGGGACTAGCGGGTTGGAGACCCAGTACTTC. This chain uses TRBV4-2 with TRBJ2-5; 12 bases line up with TRBD2. The CDR3 length is 17 residues. J lost 5 bases, V lost 0 bases, and 7 bases had no gene match. The germline gives CDR1 LGHNA, CDR2 YNFKEQ.

The rearrangement uses TRBV5-1 and TRBJ2-1; TRBD2 might be the D (5 bases). The V gene's germline CDR1 is SGHRS and CDR2 YFSETQ. The CDR3 extends over 15 amino acids. V lost 6 bases and J 2 bases, leaving 15 bases between the germline ends. The CDR3 is CASTAPEGPYNEQFF. As DNA, the CDR3 is TGCGCCAGCACTGCCCCAGAGGGCCCCTACAATGAGCAGTTCTTC.